These 27 T cell receptor beta chains share one sample of origin, sequenced in a study of T cell responses to AZD1222 COVID-19 vaccine. Libraries were prepared by immunoSEQ multiplex PCR; TCRdb keeps only in-frame clonotypes and omits some of them. The data contain 100,000 to 120,000 clones, around 92% of them singletons. The specimen comprised peripheral blood, sampled on day 0 of AZD1222 vaccination. The receptors were sampled from an adult in good health.

The chain's CDR3 is CASSKASRIREFF. DNA for the CDR3: TGTGCCAGCAGCAAAGCGTCCAGAATCCGTGAGTTCTTC. The gene calls are TRBV21-1 and TRBJ2-1; the table names TRBD1, a call not compared with the DNA. TRBV21-1 is noted as a pseudogene. This CDR3 contains 13 residues.

This clone came up once. V gene TRBV5-4 combines with J gene TRBJ1-2, with D hard to call. V was cut by 0 bases and J by 4 bases, with 13 bases left in between. CDR3 size: 15 residues. The germline CDR1 and CDR2 sequences are SGHNT and YYREEE (reference sequence). CDR3 sequence: CASSLVSVDSYGYTF. As DNA, the CDR3 is TGTGCCAGCAGCTTGGTATCGGTCGATAGCTATGGCTACACCTTC.

DNA for the CDR3: TGTGCCAGCTCCAGGGGTTACGAGCAGTACTTC. Translating it yields CASSRGYEQYF. V usage is TRBV12-3 or TRBV12-4 and J usage is TRBJ2-7; TRBD1 might be the D (6 bases). This CDR3 has 11 residues. Deletions cut 8 bases from V and 4 bases from J, with 9 bases between.

This clone was seen just once. The rearrangement joins TRBV5-1 to TRBJ1-4; TRBD1 might be the D (5 bases). Germline assignment: CDR1 SGHRS and CDR2 YFSETQ. This CDR3 has 14 residues. V shed 4 bases and J shed 6 bases, with 13 bases lying between them. In DNA form, the CDR3 reads TGCGCCAGCAGCCTCCAGGGAAAGGATGAAAAACTGTTTTTT. This translates into CASSLQGKDEKLFF.

CDR3 sequence (DNA): TGTGCCAGCTCACCGGGACTAGCGGGGGGTGGCACAGATACGCAGTATTTT. The encoded protein is CASSPGLAGGGTDTQYF. The chain employs TRBV18 and TRBJ2-3; TRBD2 aligns across 15 bases. The germline V gene has CDR1 KGHSH and CDR2 LQKENI. V shed 3 bases and J 1 base; nucleotides not matched to a gene: 2. The CDR3 length is 17 residues.

This clone is a singleton in its sample. V gene TRBV4-1 combines with J gene TRBJ1-5; TRBD1 is a possible D gene (5 bases). Germline V CDR1 and CDR2: MGHRA, YSYEKL. Trimming removed 3 bases from V and 2 bases from J, with 14 bases in between. This CDR3 comprises 16 residues. The CDR3 DNA sequence: TGCGCCAGCAGCCAGCTGACAGTTTTGGGCAATCAGCCCCAGCATTTT. Translation: CASSQLTVLGNQPQHF.

This clone was observed a handful of times. The chain links TRBV27 to TRBJ1-1; the match to TRBD1 covers 8 bases. CDR1 and CDR2 (germline): MNHEY, SMNVEV (reference sequence). With 8 bases clipped from V and 8 bases from J, the junction kept 7 bases outside the gene matches. This CDR3 is 12 amino acids long. In nucleotides, the CDR3 is TGTGCCAGCTGGACAGGGAAGTCCGAAGCTTTCTTT. It encodes CASWTGKSEAFF.

The chain combines TRBV28 with TRBJ1-6; D gene unclear. The CDR3 length is 12 residues. The V and J ends lost 2 bases and 10 bases respectively, with 6 bases between them. Germline values: CDR1 MDHEN, CDR2 SYDVKM. CDR3 loop: CASSLAISPLHF. CDR3 DNA sequence: TGTGCCAGCAGTTTAGCTATCTCACCCCTCCACTTT.

The chain is built from TRBV7-3 and TRBJ1-2; D is ambiguous. Per germline, CDR1 SGHTA and CDR2 FQGTGA. The CDR3 consists of 14 residues. Trimming removed 0 bases from V and 8 bases from J, with 13 bases in between. Written as DNA, the CDR3 is TGTGCCAGCAGCTTAACGTTTACCCCAGGCGGCTACACCTTC. This translates into CASSLTFTPGGYTF.

V gene TRBV12-5 combines with J gene TRBJ2-7; no firm D call. V was clipped by 3 bases and J by 2 bases, with 14 bases between them. There are 15 residues in the CDR3. CDR1 is LGHNT and CDR2 is FRNRAP in the germline V gene. The CDR3 is CASGLRVRGPYEQYF. The CDR3 coding sequence is TGTGCTAGTGGTTTAAGGGTGCGCGGACCCTACGAGCAGTACTTC.

This sequence joins TRBV6-5 and TRBJ1-2; D may be TRBD1 (5 bases). CDR3 length: 14 amino acids. Germline CDR1 is MNHEY and CDR2 is SVGAGI. V lost 9 bases to trimming and J lost 4 bases, with 18 bases between them. CDR3 bases: TGTGCCAGTTTTGTTTTGGGACTGAGCTATGGCTACACCTTC. It codes for CASFVLGLSYGYTF.

The V gene is TRBV19, the J gene TRBJ2-3; 7 nucleotides match TRBD2. J was trimmed by 8 bases and V by 7 bases; bases with no gene match: 18. Per germline, CDR1 LNHDA and CDR2 SQIVND (reference sequence). This CDR3 has 16 residues. CDR3 sequence: CASTLGPGLRGGTQYF. The CDR3 DNA reads as TGTGCCAGTACCCTCGGACCAGGCCTTCGCGGGGGTACGCAGTATTTT.

The genes are TRBV30 and TRBJ2-2, with D perhaps assigned TRBD1 or TRBD2 (5 bases each). This CDR3 is 15 amino acids long. V lost 0 bases to trimming and J lost 6 bases, with 14 bases between them. Per germline, CDR1 GTSNPN and CDR2 SVGIG (reference sequence). In nucleotides, the CDR3 is TGTGCCTGGAGTGTACGTCGAGGGGTCGCCGGGGAGCTGTTTTTT. Translation gives CAWSVRRGVAGELFF.

The V and J genes are TRBV6-5 and TRBJ1-2; the D gene is possibly TRBD1 (6 bases). The germline gives CDR1 MNHEY, CDR2 SVGAGI. The CDR3 consists of 15 residues. The V end lost 5 bases, the J end lost 3 bases, and 16 bases lay between the germline ends. The CDR3 region has the DNA TGTGCCAGCAGTCCTGGGCGGGGGCCTCACTATGGCTACACCTTC. Encoded protein: CASSPGRGPHYGYTF.

The chain carries TRBV7-2 and TRBJ1-1; 7 bases map to TRBD1. The CDR3 sequence is 13 residues long. V lost 8 bases and J lost 1; bases outside the gene matches: 4. The germline V gene encodes CDR1 SGHTA and CDR2 FQGNSA. CDR3 coding DNA: TGTGCCAGCCGACGACAGGGGAACACTGAAGCTTTCTTT. It yields the protein CASRRQGNTEAFF.

In this sample, this clone turned up once. The chain carries TRBV7-9 and TRBJ1-5, with a weak D call TRBD1 (5 bases). V was shortened by 1 base and J by 3 bases, with 7 bases between the two germline ends. This CDR3 has 14 residues. Germline lookup yields CDR1 SEHNR and CDR2 FQNEAQ (reference sequence). CDR3 sequence (DNA): TGTGCCAGCAGCTTAGGAGGGGACAATCAGCCCCAGCATTTT. Translated, it gives CASSLGGDNQPQHF.

The V gene is TRBV29-1, the J gene TRBJ2-1; 8 bases match TRBD1. The CDR3 is 12 residues long. After removal of 6 bases from V and 9 bases from J, the junction contained 7 bases not matched to a gene. Germline V gene data show CDR1 as SQVTM and CDR2 as ANQGSEA. CDR3 sequence reads: CSVDRGRGEQFF. In DNA form, the CDR3 reads TGCAGCGTCGACAGGGGCCGGGGTGAGCAGTTCTTC.

CDR3 protein: CASSDSLRGTIYF. In nucleotides, the CDR3 is TGCGCCAGCAGCGACAGCCTCCGGGGCACCATATATTTT. V and J are TRBV5-1 and TRBJ1-3; perhaps TRBD1 as D (5 bases). Germline V gives CDR1 SGHRS, CDR2 YFSETQ. This CDR3 contains 13 residues. The germline V and J ends were trimmed by 4 bases and 9 bases, with 14 bases remaining between them.

This clone was counted between two and nine times. V gene TRBV5-6 combines with J gene TRBJ2-7; D is undetermined. The CDR3 has 15 amino acids. The V end was cut by 1 base, the J end by 7 bases, with 18 bases between. Germline assignment: CDR1 SGHDT and CDR2 YYEEEE. CDR3 DNA sequence: TGTGCCAGCAGCTTGTTGGACCGATCTCATCAGGAGCAGTACTTC. Amino acid sequence: CASSLLDRSHQEQYF. Complete variable domain (other parts from reference TRBV5-6 and TRBJ2-7): DAGVTQSPTHLIKTRGQQVTLRCSPKSGHDTVSWYQQALGQGPQFIFQYYEEEERQRGNFPDRFSGHQFPNYSSELNVNALLLGDSALYLCASSLLDRSHQEQYFGPGTRLTVT.

This chain connects TRBV4-1 to TRBJ2-7; D assignment may be TRBD1 or TRBD2 (7 bases each). Between the trimmed V and J ends, which lost 3 bases and 3 bases, there was a span of 18 bases. The germline gives CDR1 MGHRA, CDR2 YSYEKL. This CDR3 comprises 16 residues. This CDR3 is CASSHQGGKGFYEQYF. The CDR3 DNA follows: TGCGCCAGCAGCCACCAGGGGGGGAAGGGATTCTACGAGCAGTACTTC.

The rearrangement uses TRBV5-6 and TRBJ2-6; 7 bases line up with TRBD1. The V gene end was trimmed by 4 bases and the J gene end by 4 bases; junction bases not matched to a gene: 5. This CDR3 region has 15 residues. Germline V CDR1 and CDR2: SGHDT, YYEEEE. In DNA form, the CDR3 reads TGTGCCAGCAGCGATACAGGGGAAGGGGCCAACGTCCTGACTTTC. Translated: CASSDTGEGANVLTF.

The V call is TRBV5-1, the J call TRBJ1-2, with D hard to call. There are 14 residues in the CDR3. The germline V gene has CDR1 SGHRS and CDR2 YFSETQ. V was cut by 7 bases and J by 8 bases, with 21 bases left in between. Here the CDR3 reads CASFLGSGSKGYTF. The CDR3 DNA sequence: TGCGCCAGCTTCCTGGGAAGCGGATCCAAAGGCTACACCTTC.

The chain has TRBV5-1 and TRBJ2-7; 10 bases map to TRBD2. This CDR3 is built from 16 residues. With V trimmed by 4 bases and J by 2 bases, 9 bases remained unmatched. Per the germline V gene, CDR1 is SGHRS and CDR2 is YFSETQ. The CDR3 reads CASSGTPSGGPYEQYF. DNA for the CDR3: TGCGCCAGCAGCGGCACCCCTAGCGGGGGTCCCTACGAGCAGTACTTC.

V is TRBV5-4 and J is TRBJ2-6; D possibly corresponds to TRBD1 (6 bases). The CDR3 is 13 amino acids. CDR1 and CDR2 from the germline V gene are SGHNT and YYREEE (reference sequence). The V end was cut by 0 bases, the J end by 18 bases, with 16 bases between. DNA of the CDR3: TGTGCCAGCAGCTTGGCACAGGGCCCTAAGGGGACTTTC. It codes for CASSLAQGPKGTF.

The genes are TRBV24-1 and TRBJ2-1, with 10 positions matching TRBD2. Germline CDR1 KGHDR, CDR2 SFDVKD. The CDR3 contains 16 residues. V lost 4 bases to trimming and J lost 2 bases; unmatched junction nucleotides: 4. The CDR3 region is CATSDPTSGTYNEQFF. CDR3 nucleotides: TGTGCCACCAGTGACCCTACTAGCGGGACCTACAATGAGCAGTTCTTC.

This chain connects TRBV5-7 to TRBJ1-5; TRBD1 might be the D (6 bases). TRBV5-7 falls under the ORF class, with uncertain function. The CDR3 spans 16 residues. The V and J ends lost 4 bases and 3 bases respectively, with 17 bases between them. The CDR3 region has the DNA TGTGCCAGCAGCCCAGCGGGACACCAAGTCAATCAGCCCCAGCATTTT. It encodes CASSPAGHQVNQPQHF.

This clone was seen just once. The genes are TRBV18 and TRBJ1-2, with a tentative D call TRBD1 (6 bases). This CDR3 is built from 16 residues. V was clipped by 1 base and J by 4 bases, with 16 bases between them. The germline gives CDR1 KGHSH, CDR2 LQKENI. CDR3 protein: CASSPRFPDRSYGYTF. The CDR3 DNA reads as TGTGCCAGCTCACCACGGTTTCCCGACAGGAGCTATGGCTACACCTTC. Supplemented by reference TRBV18 and TRBJ1-2, the full variable domain reads NAGVMQNPRHLVRRRGQEARLRCSPMKGHSHVYWYRQLPEEGLKFMVYLQKENIIDESGMPKERFSAEFPKEGPSILRIQQVVRGDSAAYFCASSPRFPDRSYGYTFGSGTRLTVV.